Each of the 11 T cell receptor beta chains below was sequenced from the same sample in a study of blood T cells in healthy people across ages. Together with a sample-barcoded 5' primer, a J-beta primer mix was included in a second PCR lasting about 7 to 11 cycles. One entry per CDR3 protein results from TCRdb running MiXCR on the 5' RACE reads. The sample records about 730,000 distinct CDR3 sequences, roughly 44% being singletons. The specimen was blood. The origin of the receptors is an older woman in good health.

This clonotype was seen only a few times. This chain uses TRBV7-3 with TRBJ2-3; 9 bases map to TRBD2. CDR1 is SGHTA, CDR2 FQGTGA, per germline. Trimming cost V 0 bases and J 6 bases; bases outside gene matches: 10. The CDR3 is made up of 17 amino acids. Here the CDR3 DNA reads TGTGCCAGCAGCTTAACGGCCCGCGGGGGGGGTTTCGATACGCAGTATTTT. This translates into CASSLTARGGGFDTQYF.

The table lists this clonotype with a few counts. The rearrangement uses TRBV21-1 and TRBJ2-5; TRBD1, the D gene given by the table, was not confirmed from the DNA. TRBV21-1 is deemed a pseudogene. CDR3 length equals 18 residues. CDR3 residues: CASSKCDGKGQGFGEQYF. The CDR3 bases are TGTGCCAGCAGCAAATGTGACGGAAAGGGACAGGGCTTCGGTGAGCAGTACTTC.

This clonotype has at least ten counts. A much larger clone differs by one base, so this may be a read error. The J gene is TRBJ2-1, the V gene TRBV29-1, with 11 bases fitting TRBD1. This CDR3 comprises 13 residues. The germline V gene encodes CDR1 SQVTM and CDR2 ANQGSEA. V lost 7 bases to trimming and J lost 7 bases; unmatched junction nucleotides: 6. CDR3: CSGGQGGWNEQFF. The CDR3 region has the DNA TGCAGCGGGGGACAGGGGGGGTGGAATGAGCAGTTCTTC.

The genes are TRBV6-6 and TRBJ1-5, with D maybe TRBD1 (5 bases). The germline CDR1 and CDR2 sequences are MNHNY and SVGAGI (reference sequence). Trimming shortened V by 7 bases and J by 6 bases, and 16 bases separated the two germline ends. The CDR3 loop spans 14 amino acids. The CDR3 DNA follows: TGTGCCAGCACCACCGGGACGGCTGGTCAGCCCCAGCATTTT. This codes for CASTTGTAGQPQHF.

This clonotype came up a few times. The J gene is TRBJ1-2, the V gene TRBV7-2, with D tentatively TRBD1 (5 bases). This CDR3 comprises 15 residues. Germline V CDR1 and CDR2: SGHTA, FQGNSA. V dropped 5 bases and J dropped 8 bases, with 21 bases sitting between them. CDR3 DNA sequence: TGTGCCAGCAGCGACCCTTCGGGGGGGAGGAACGGCTACACCTTC. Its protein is CASSDPSGGRNGYTF.

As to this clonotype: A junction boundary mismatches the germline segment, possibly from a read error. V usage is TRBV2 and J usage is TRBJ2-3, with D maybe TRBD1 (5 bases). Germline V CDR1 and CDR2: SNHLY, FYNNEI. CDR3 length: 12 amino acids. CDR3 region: CASNLRTGTQYF. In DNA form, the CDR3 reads TGTGCCAGCAACCTTCGCACAGGTACGCAGTATTTT.

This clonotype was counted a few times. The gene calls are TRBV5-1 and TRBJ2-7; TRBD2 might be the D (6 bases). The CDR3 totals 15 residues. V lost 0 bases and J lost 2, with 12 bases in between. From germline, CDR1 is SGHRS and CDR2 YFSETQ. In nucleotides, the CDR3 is TGCGCCAGCAGCTTGGATGGCGGGGCAACCTACGAGCAGTACTTC. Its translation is CASSLDGGATYEQYF. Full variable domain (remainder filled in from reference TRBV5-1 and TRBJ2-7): KAGVTQTPRYLIKTRGQQVTLSCSPISGHRSVSWYQQTPGQGLQFLFEYFSETQRNKGNFPGRFSGRQFSNSRSEMNVSTLELGDSALYLCASSLDGGATYEQYFGPGTRLTVT.

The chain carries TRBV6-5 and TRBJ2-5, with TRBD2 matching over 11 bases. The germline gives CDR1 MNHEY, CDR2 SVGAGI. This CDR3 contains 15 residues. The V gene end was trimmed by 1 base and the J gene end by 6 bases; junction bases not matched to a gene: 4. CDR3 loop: CASSYYLAGGQTQYF. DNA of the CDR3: TGTGCCAGCAGTTACTACCTAGCGGGAGGACAGACCCAGTACTTC.

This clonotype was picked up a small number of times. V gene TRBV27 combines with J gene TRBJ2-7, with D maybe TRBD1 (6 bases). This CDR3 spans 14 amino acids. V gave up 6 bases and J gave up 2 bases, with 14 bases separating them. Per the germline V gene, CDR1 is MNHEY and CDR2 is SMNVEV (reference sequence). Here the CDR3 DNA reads TGTGCCAGCAGGCAAAACAGGGACGCCTACGAGCAGTACTTC. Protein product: CASRQNRDAYEQYF.

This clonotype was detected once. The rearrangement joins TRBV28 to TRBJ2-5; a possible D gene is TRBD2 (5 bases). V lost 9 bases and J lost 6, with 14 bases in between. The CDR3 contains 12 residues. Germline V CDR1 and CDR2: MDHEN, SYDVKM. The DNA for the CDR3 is TGTGCCAGTGAGAGGGCAGATAAGACCCAGTACTTC. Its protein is CASERADKTQYF.

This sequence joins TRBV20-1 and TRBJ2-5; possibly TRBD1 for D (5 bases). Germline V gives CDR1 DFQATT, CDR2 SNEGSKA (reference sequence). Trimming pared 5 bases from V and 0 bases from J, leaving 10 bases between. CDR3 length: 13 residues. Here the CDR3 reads CSALGADQETQYF. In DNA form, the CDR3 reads TGCAGTGCTCTTGGGGCAGACCAAGAGACCCAGTACTTC.